This paragraph reports one TCR beta chain. This entry belongs to a study of shared clonotypes between healthy human individuals. Whole-study context: Each donor's CD8 memory used one plate, CD8 naive two, each CD4 subset three.

An even split of each subset's genomic DNA across several immunoSEQ plates was performed. Libraries were prepared by immunoSEQ multiplex PCR; TCRdb keeps only in-frame clonotypes and omits some of them. There are 850,000 to 1,200,000 clones in the sample; about 75% occur only once, and nearly 1.5% lies in the top ten. This receptor was taken from a man younger than 35 in good health. The material sequenced was memory CD4+ T cells sorted from blood. The sample's subset: CD45RA-negative fraction.

CDR3 amino acids: CASSLSPSLAKNIQYF. The CDR3 DNA is TGTGCCAGCAGCTTGTCCCCCTCCCTAGCCAAAAACATTCAGTACTTC. This chain uses TRBV5-6 with TRBJ2-4; D gene uncertain. Germline lookup yields CDR1 SGHDT and CDR2 YYEEEE. Trimming cost V 1 base and J 0 bases, with 11 bases left between them. The CDR3 has 16 amino acids.